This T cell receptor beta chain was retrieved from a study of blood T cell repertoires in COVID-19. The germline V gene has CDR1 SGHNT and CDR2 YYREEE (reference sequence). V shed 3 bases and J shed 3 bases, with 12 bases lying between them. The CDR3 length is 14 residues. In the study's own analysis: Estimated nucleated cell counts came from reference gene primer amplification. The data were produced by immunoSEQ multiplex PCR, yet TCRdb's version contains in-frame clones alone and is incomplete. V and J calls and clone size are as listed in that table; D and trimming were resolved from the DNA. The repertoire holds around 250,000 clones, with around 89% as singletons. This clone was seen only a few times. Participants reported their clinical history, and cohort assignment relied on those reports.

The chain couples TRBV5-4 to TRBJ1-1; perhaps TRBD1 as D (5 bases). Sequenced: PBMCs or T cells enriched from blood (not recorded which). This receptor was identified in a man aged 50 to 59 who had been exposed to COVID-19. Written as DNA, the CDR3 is TGTGCCAGCAGCTCCAAAATAGGGGACACTGAAGCTTTCTTT. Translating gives CASSSKIGDTEAFF.